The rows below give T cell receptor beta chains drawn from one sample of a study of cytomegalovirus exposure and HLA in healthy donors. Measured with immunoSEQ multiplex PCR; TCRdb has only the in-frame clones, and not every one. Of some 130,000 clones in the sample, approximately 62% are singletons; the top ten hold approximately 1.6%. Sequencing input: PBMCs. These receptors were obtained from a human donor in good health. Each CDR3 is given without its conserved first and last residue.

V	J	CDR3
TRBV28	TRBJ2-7	ASSSAGQGSYEQY
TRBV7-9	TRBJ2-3	AGATIRDTDTQY
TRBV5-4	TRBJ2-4	ASSLVGDLAKNIQY
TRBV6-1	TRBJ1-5	ASTGTGASNQPQH
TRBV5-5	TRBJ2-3	ASSLGGVGFTDTQY
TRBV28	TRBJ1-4	ASSSPQESHEKLF
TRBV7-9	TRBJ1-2	ASSLGQGGAEDWGYT
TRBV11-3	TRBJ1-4	ASSITGVEKLF
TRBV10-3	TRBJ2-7	AISEGTSGSYEQY
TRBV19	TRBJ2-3	ASSLQGAPATQY
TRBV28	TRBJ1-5	ASSSLDRENQPQH
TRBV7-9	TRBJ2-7	ASSRTGGMYEQY
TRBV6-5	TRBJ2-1	ASRRGLAGAGGEF
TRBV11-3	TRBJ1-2	ASRPGQGSVGNNYGYT
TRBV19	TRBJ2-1	ASSIDVGRRNEQF
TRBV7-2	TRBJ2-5	ASSLAVLQEAQY
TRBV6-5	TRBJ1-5	ASSYSQSGQPQH
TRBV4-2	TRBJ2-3	ASSASGQVTDTQY